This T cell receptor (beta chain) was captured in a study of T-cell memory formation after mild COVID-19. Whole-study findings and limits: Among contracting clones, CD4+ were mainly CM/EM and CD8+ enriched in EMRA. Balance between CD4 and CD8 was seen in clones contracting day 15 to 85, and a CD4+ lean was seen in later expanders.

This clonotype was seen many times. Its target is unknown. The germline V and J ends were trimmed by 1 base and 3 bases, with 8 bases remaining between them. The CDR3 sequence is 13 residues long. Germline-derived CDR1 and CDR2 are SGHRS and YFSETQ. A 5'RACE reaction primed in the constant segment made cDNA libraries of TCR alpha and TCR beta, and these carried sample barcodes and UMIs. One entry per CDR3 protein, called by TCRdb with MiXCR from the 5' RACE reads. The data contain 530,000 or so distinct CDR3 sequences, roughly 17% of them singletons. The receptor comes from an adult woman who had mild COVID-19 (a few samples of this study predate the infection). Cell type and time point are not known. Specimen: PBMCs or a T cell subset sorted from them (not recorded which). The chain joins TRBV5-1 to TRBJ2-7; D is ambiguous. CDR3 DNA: TGCGCCAGCAGCTTGAAAAACAACTACGAGCAGTACTTC. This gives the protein CASSLKNNYEQYF.